This T cell receptor beta chain is drawn from a study of regulatory T cells in long-lasting Graves disease. Findings of the study overall: There were preferences for TRBV28, TRBJ1-2 and TRBJ2-5 in persistent disease.

CDR3-region Arm-PCR and iRepertoire HTBI primers produced the TCR beta libraries. From the multiplex PCR reads, TCRdb called clonotypes with MiXCR, one entry per CDR3 protein. The sample lists roughly 700,000 distinct CDR3 sequences; around 30% were seen once. The time point is: persistent/refractory GD, antithyroid drugs over 5 years with positive TRAb. The TCR library was made from RNA that had been extracted from PBMCs in TRIzol. This clonotype appeared many times. Antigen: not known. The ends lost 6 bases at V and 6 bases at J; junction bases unmatched: 9. The CDR3 runs 14 residues. Source: peripheral blood mononuclear cells (PBMCs), taken when the disease was refractory, from a patient treated with antithyroid drugs. The chain is built from TRBV12-3 or TRBV12-4 and TRBJ2-7; 9 bases fit TRBD2. The source of this sequence is a female donor with Graves disease. CDR3 in amino acids: CASSLSGGGSEQYF. CDR3 nucleotide sequence: TGTGCCAGCAGCCTTAGCGGGGGTGGGAGCGAGCAGTACTTC.